The clone carrying this T cell receptor beta chain was counted a single time. The antigen is undetermined. This sample is part of a study of cytomegalovirus exposure and HLA in healthy donors. Overall study results and limits: The study flagged roughly 160 TCR beta chains as cytomegalovirus-associated. Testing in vitro showed a few CMV-associated chains specific for CMV antigens.

This CDR3 region has 13 residues. The germline gives CDR1 SGHVS, CDR2 FQNEAQ. J lost 11 bases, V lost 5 bases, and 9 bases had no gene match. Likely unrecorded immune exposures existed in these nominally healthy donors. It was with 60 Vbeta and 13 Jbeta primers that the PCR ran. Measured with immunoSEQ multiplex PCR; TCRdb has only the in-frame clones, and not every one. The table has just over 150,000 clones, around 74% seen once; the top ten hold approximately 1.4%. The chain combines TRBV7-8 with TRBJ1-5; 7 nucleotides line up with TRBD1. Sequencing was performed on PBMCs. This clonotype was sampled from a woman aged 25 to 39 in good health and CMV-seronegative. The CDR3 protein is CASSGRTGMTQHF. The CDR3 coding sequence is TGTGCCAGCAGCGGAAGGACAGGCATGACCCAGCATTTT.